These 25 T cell receptor beta chains were all obtained from the same sample, sequenced in a study of somatic mutations in cytotoxic T cells in rheumatoid arthritis. The assay was immunoSEQ multiplex PCR, and TCRdb's table has in-frame clones only and misses some. The table includes fewer than 40,000 clones, 82% detected once. The sample consisted of CD8+ T cells sorted from blood. The receptors derive from an adult with rheumatoid arthritis.

The V gene is TRBV11-2, the J gene TRBJ1-3; the D is unclear. Trimming removed 5 bases from V and 0 bases from J, with 17 bases in between. The CDR3 spans 17 residues. CDR1 is SGHAT and CDR2 is FQNNGV in the germline V gene. This CDR3 reads CASSLSPGLSSGNTIYF. CDR3 nucleotides: TGTGCCAGCAGCCTATCCCCCGGACTTTCCTCTGGAAACACCATATATTTT.

This chain joins TRBV27 and TRBJ2-1; tentative D call: TRBD2 (5 bases). CDR3 length equals 12 residues. Looked up from germline, CDR1 is MNHEY and CDR2 is SMNVEV (reference sequence). The ends were cut back, 0 bases at V and 9 bases at J, with 6 bases in the middle. This chain's CDR3 is CASSLSRGEQFF. Written as DNA, the CDR3 is TGTGCCAGCAGTTTATCTCGGGGTGAGCAGTTCTTC.

The chain couples TRBV10-3 to TRBJ2-1; D may be TRBD2 (6 bases). The V end lost 3 bases, the J end lost 2 bases, and 11 bases lay between the germline ends. The CDR3 runs to 15 residues. The V gene's germline CDR1 is ENHRY and CDR2 SYGVKD. CDR3 residues: CAISDRDSAYNEQFF. CDR3 DNA sequence: TGTGCCATCAGTGACCGGGACTCGGCCTACAATGAGCAGTTCTTC.

V usage is TRBV15 and J usage is TRBJ2-1; 10 nucleotides agree with TRBD2. In germline, CDR1 is LNHNV, CDR2 YYDKDF (reference sequence). This CDR3 has 18 amino acids. Trimming took 1 base from V and 6 from J; bases not matched to a gene: 12. CDR3 sequence: CATSRAGVAGGPGNEQFF. The DNA of the CDR3 is TGTGCCACCAGCAGAGCCGGGGTAGCGGGAGGTCCCGGCAATGAGCAGTTCTTC.

The gene calls are TRBV11-2 and TRBJ2-7; TRBD2 matches 9 bases. Trimming took 0 bases from V and 1 from J; bases not matched to a gene: 1. The CDR3 has 15 amino acids. Germline-derived CDR1 and CDR2 are SGHAT and FQNNGV. CDR3 sequence (DNA): TGTGCCAGCAGCTTAGAGCTAGCGGGGTCCTACGAGCAGTACTTC. As protein: CASSLELAGSYEQYF.

The chain recombines TRBV2 with TRBJ2-7, with 9 bases matching TRBD2. The CDR3 loop spans 15 amino acids. The ends lost 5 bases at V and 2 bases at J; junction bases unmatched: 7. The germline V gene has CDR1 SNHLY and CDR2 FYNNEI. Here the CDR3 DNA reads TGTGCCAGCAGTTTAGCGGGAGCGTCACCCTACGAGCAGTACTTC. Translated: CASSLAGASPYEQYF.

The V call is TRBV7-5, the J call TRBJ2-7; the D call in the table, TRBD1, was not verified against the DNA. TRBV7-5 is given as a pseudogene. The CDR3 length is 14 residues. CDR3 sequence (DNA): TGTGTCAGAAGCCCAAGGGACAGGGACTACGAGCAGTACTTC. Translated, it gives CVRSPRDRDYEQYF.

V gene TRBV7-2 combines with J gene TRBJ2-7, with D possibly being TRBD1 or TRBD2 (7 bases each). The CDR3 loop spans 15 amino acids. Germline V gives CDR1 SGHTA, CDR2 FQGNSA. Trimming shortened V by 4 bases and J by 7 bases, and 20 bases separated the two germline ends. The CDR3 here is CASSSTRRGGGEQYF. DNA for the CDR3: TGTGCCAGCAGCTCGACCCGCAGGGGGGGCGGTGAGCAGTACTTC.

This sequence joins TRBV19 and TRBJ2-7, with D possibly TRBD1 on 6 matching bases. The V gene's germline CDR1 is LNHDA and CDR2 SQIVND (reference sequence). The CDR3 consists of 12 residues. The ends were cut back, 5 bases at V and 6 bases at J, with 11 bases in the middle. The CDR3 loop is CASSAGVSEQYF. CDR3 in DNA: TGTGCCAGTAGTGCAGGGGTAAGCGAGCAGTACTTC.

This clone turned up a few times. The chain carries TRBV7-9 and TRBJ2-2; D possibly uses TRBD1 or TRBD2 (5 bases each). V dropped 5 bases and J dropped 6 bases, with 16 bases sitting between them. Germline loops: CDR1 SEHNR, CDR2 FQNEAQ (reference sequence). CDR3 length equals 15 residues. The CDR3 protein is CASSQRDGGPGELFF. CDR3 DNA: TGTGCCAGCAGCCAACGGGACGGTGGTCCCGGGGAGCTGTTTTTT.

This chain links TRBV4-1 with TRBJ2-5, with D unresolved. The CDR3 is made up of 15 amino acids. Germline V gene sequence: CDR1 MGHRA, CDR2 YSYEKL. V was clipped by 0 bases and J by 2 bases, with 10 bases between them. CDR3 nucleotide sequence: TGCGCCAGCAGCCAAGATCGGGTTGTGCAAGAGACCCAGTACTTC. Amino acids: CASSQDRVVQETQYF.

J is TRBJ1-1 and V is TRBV28, with 9 bases that match TRBD1. This CDR3 has 15 residues. Germline CDR1 reads MDHEN; CDR2 reads SYDVKM. V lost 6 bases, J lost 3 bases, and 8 bases stayed unmatched. The DNA of the CDR3 is TGTGCCAGCAGGCAAACAGGGGGCTGGGACACTGAAGCTTTCTTT. Its translation is CASRQTGGWDTEAFF.

The chain links TRBV6-4 to TRBJ2-3; 10 positions match TRBD2. V gave up 4 bases and J gave up 1 base; unmatched junction bases: 2. The V gene's germline CDR1 is MRHNA and CDR2 SNTAGT. The CDR3 runs 15 residues. The CDR3 reads CASSVTSGGTDTQYF. In DNA, the CDR3 is TGTGCCAGCAGTGTTACTAGCGGGGGCACAGATACGCAGTATTTT.

The J gene is TRBJ1-1, the V gene TRBV19; D uncertain. Germline V gene lookup returns CDR1 LNHDA and CDR2 SQIVND (reference sequence). The CDR3 extends over 16 amino acids. Trimming cost V 0 bases and J 1 base, with 12 bases left between them. The CDR3 DNA follows: TGTGCCAGTAGTATAGATCGCGGCGGTGGGAACACTGAAGCTTTCTTT. Amino acid sequence: CASSIDRGGGNTEAFF.

The chain employs TRBV21-1 and TRBJ2-7. TRBV21-1 is labeled a pseudogene. The CDR3 runs 14 residues. CDR3 sequence: CASSKGVRAYEQYF. The CDR3 DNA reads as TGTGCCAGCAGCAAAGGGGTTAGGGCCTACGAGCAGTACTTC.

The chain combines TRBV7-2 with TRBJ2-7; TRBD1 matches 8 bases. CDR1 is SGHTA and CDR2 is FQGNSA in the germline V gene. This CDR3 comprises 15 residues. V lost 0 bases, J lost 2 bases, and 3 bases stayed unmatched. The CDR3 coding sequence is TGTGCCAGCAGCTTAGCCGGGACAGGAGCCTACGAGCAGTACTTC. Protein: CASSLAGTGAYEQYF.

The rearrangement uses TRBV27 and TRBJ2-1, with 8 nucleotides matching TRBD2. Germline V gene sequence: CDR1 MNHEY, CDR2 SMNVEV (reference sequence). The junction had 5 bases not matched to a gene; V was cut back by 0 bases and J by 4 bases. The CDR3 spans 16 residues. This CDR3 is CASSLSLTSAYNEQFF. In DNA, the CDR3 is TGTGCCAGCAGTTTATCGTTGACTAGCGCTTACAATGAGCAGTTCTTC.

The chain recombines TRBV7-9 with TRBJ1-1, with 7 bases matching TRBD1. The germline CDR1 and CDR2 sequences are SEHNR and FQNEAQ (reference sequence). The V and J ends lost 0 bases and 6 bases, in that order; junction bases with no gene match: 10. The CDR3 length is 16 residues. The DNA of the CDR3 is TGTGCCAGCAGCTTAGCGGGAGGTGGGACAGTGCCTGAAGCTTTCTTT. Its protein product is CASSLAGGGTVPEAFF.

The CDR3: CASSEGGGYGYSNQPQHF. The DNA of the CDR3 is TGTGCCAGCAGTGAAGGGGGAGGGTATGGGTATAGCAATCAGCCCCAGCATTTT. The V and J genes are TRBV6-1 and TRBJ1-5; D not resolved. V was pared by 1 base and J by 0 bases, with 16 bases between. The CDR3 runs 18 residues. The germline gives CDR1 MNHNS, CDR2 SASEGT.

The chain is built from TRBV27 and TRBJ2-7; 8 bases line up with TRBD2. The length of the CDR3 is 15 residues. Losses at the gene ends were 5 bases for V and 2 bases for J; bases not matched to a gene: 8. Germline V lookup: CDR1 MNHEY, CDR2 SMNVEV (reference sequence). CDR3 DNA: TGTGCCAGCAGTCCCGGACTAGCTGCGACCTACGAGCAGTACTTC. Residues: CASSPGLAATYEQYF.

The gene calls are TRBV4-3 and TRBJ2-2, with 10 nucleotides matching TRBD2. In germline, CDR1 is LGHNA, CDR2 YSLEER. V shed 0 bases and J 3 bases; nucleotides not matched to a gene: 1. This CDR3 has 16 residues. CDR3 loop: CASSQDGTSDTGELFF. For the CDR3, the DNA is TGCGCCAGCAGCCAAGATGGGACTAGCGACACCGGGGAGCTGTTTTTT.

Here the CDR3 DNA reads TGTGCCAGCAGTTCCATCCTGGCGGGGGACACCTACGAGCAGTACTTC. Amino acids: CASSSILAGDTYEQYF. J is TRBJ2-7 and V is TRBV27; a possible D gene is TRBD2 (7 bases). The germline gives CDR1 MNHEY, CDR2 SMNVEV (reference sequence). The CDR3 has 16 residues. The V and J ends lost 4 bases and 2 bases respectively, with 18 bases between them.

The CDR3 DNA is TGTGCCAGCAGCTCATTGGACAGGGGATGGGATGGCTACACCTTC. Residues: CASSSLDRGWDGYTF. The chain links TRBV7-2 to TRBJ1-2; 9 bases are shared with TRBD1. Per germline, CDR1 SGHTA and CDR2 FQGNSA. The ends lost 4 bases at V and 6 bases at J; junction bases unmatched: 9. The CDR3 extends over 15 amino acids.

The rearrangement uses TRBV7-3 and TRBJ2-6, with 12 bases fitting TRBD2. V dropped 5 bases and J dropped 2; count of bases not matched to a gene: 10. Germline V gives CDR1 SGHTA, CDR2 FQGTGA. This CDR3 region has 19 residues. The CDR3 loop is CASSPFPSGGAAGANVLTF. The DNA of the CDR3 is TGTGCCAGCAGCCCTTTCCCTAGCGGGGGGGCCGCTGGGGCCAACGTCCTGACTTTC. Full variable domain (missing parts from reference TRBV7-3 and TRBJ2-6): GAGVSQTPSNKVTEKGKYVELRCDPISGHTALYWYRQSLGQGPEFLIYFQGTGAADDSGLPNDRFFAVRPEGSVSTLKIQRTERGDSAVYLCASSPFPSGGAAGANVLTFGAGSRLTVL.

V is TRBV12-5 and J is TRBJ2-5; possibly TRBD2 for D (6 bases). The CDR3 sequence is 11 residues long. Germline V gene sequence: CDR1 LGHNT, CDR2 FRNRAP. V dropped 6 bases and J dropped 9 bases, with 11 bases sitting between them. This CDR3 reads CASGFGSPQYF. CDR3 nucleotides: TGTGCTAGTGGCTTCGGGAGTCCCCAGTACTTC.